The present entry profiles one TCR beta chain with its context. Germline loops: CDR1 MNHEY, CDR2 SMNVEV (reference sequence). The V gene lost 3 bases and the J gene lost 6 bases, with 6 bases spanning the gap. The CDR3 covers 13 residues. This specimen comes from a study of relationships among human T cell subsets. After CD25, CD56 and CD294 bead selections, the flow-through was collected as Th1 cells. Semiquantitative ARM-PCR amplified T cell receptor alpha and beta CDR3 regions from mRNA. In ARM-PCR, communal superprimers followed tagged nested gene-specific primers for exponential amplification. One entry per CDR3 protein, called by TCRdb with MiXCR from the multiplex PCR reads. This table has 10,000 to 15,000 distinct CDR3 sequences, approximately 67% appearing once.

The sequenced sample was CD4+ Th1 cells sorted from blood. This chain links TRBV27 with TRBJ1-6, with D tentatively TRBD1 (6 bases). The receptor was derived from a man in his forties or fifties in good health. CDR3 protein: CASSLDSNSPLHF. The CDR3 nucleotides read TGTGCCAGCAGTTTGGACAGTAATTCACCCCTCCACTTT.